This T cell receptor beta chain emerged from a study of T cell clones after liver transplantation. The CDR3 extends over 17 amino acids. V lost 5 bases, J lost 7 bases, and 23 bases lay in between. Germline V gene lookup returns CDR1 SGHVS and CDR2 FQNEAQ. The protocol was immunoSEQ multiplex PCR, while the TCRdb copy is restricted to in-frame clones and leaves out a portion. The data contain approximately 65,000 clones, almost 95% of them singletons. The sample here was CD4+ T cells from blood, taken about 26 months after liver transplant. J is TRBJ2-2 and V is TRBV7-8; D unclear. This receptor was taken from a human patient who received a liver transplant. A share of the T cells may be of graft donor origin. The CDR3 here is CASSKSPSADKRGELFF. For the CDR3, the DNA is TGTGCCAGCAGCAAAAGCCCCAGCGCCGATAAGCGCGGGGAGCTGTTTTTT.